One sample yielded the 9 T cell receptor beta chains listed below, sequenced in a study of T cell responses to AZD1222 COVID-19 vaccine. Sequencing was performed with immunoSEQ multiplex PCR; in TCRdb, only in-frame clones are kept and a portion is missing. The sample includes some 120,000 clones, 75% to 95% of them seen just once. Sample: peripheral blood, taken on day 0 of AZD1222 vaccination. Receptors were obtained from an adult in good health.

V gene TRBV2 combines with J gene TRBJ1-4; no clear D. The CDR3 is 13 amino acids. The V end was cut by 6 bases, the J end by 7 bases, with 12 bases between. Germline CDR1 reads SNHLY; CDR2 reads FYNNEI. CDR3 in amino acids: CASSHFTGEKLFF. CDR3 nucleotide sequence: TGTGCCAGCAGCCACTTCACGGGTGAAAAACTGTTTTTT. Full variable domain (outside the CDR3, taken from reference TRBV2 and TRBJ1-4): EPEVTQTPSHQVTQMGQEVILRCVPISNHLYFYWYRQILGQKVEFLVSFYNNEISEKSEIFDDQFSVERPDGSNFTLKIRSTKLEDSAMYFCASSHFTGEKLFFGSGTQLSVL.

This chain joins TRBV6-5 and TRBJ1-5, with 12 positions matching TRBD1. The CDR3 has 15 residues. Trimming cost V 5 bases and J 8 bases; bases outside gene matches: 7. CDR1 is MNHEY and CDR2 is SVGAGI in the germline V gene. CDR3 region: CASSRRDRGREPQHF. The CDR3 region has the DNA TGTGCCAGCAGTCGCCGGGACAGGGGGCGGGAGCCCCAGCATTTT.

This rearrangement joins TRBV6-5 to TRBJ2-1; 11 nucleotides line up with TRBD2. The V and J ends lost 6 bases and 6 bases, in that order; junction bases with no gene match: 7. The length of the CDR3 is 15 residues. Germline V lookup: CDR1 MNHEY, CDR2 SVGAGI. The chain's CDR3 is CASRLLAGAGNEQFF. The CDR3 nucleotides are TGTGCCAGCAGGCTACTAGCGGGAGCAGGCAATGAGCAGTTCTTC.

The chain has TRBV19 and TRBJ2-7; D is uncertain. This CDR3 has 13 amino acids. CDR1 is LNHDA and CDR2 is SQIVND in the germline V gene (reference sequence). Trimming stripped 3 bases from V and 7 bases from J, with 13 bases between. The CDR3 loop is CASSIFLEGEQYF. The CDR3 DNA is TGTGCCAGTAGTATTTTCTTGGAAGGTGAGCAGTACTTC.

The chain joins TRBV9 to TRBJ2-1; TRBD1 matches 7 bases. Germline CDR1 SGDLS, CDR2 YYNGEE. There are 16 residues in the CDR3. V dropped 1 base and J dropped 2; count of bases not matched to a gene: 6. Written as DNA, the CDR3 is TGTGCCAGCAGCGTAAGTCCGGGACAGACCTACAATGAGCAGTTCTTC. It is translated as CASSVSPGQTYNEQFF.

V and J are TRBV5-1 and TRBJ2-3, with 11 bases that match TRBD2. CDR3 length: 18 residues. Trimming took 3 bases from V and 0 from J; bases not matched to a gene: 9. Germline V gives CDR1 SGHRS, CDR2 YFSETQ. The CDR3 reads CASSSTGLAALSTDTQYF. DNA of the CDR3: TGCGCCAGCAGCTCGACGGGACTAGCGGCCCTTAGCACAGATACGCAGTATTTT.

The chain joins TRBV19 to TRBJ2-3; weak D call: TRBD1 (5 bases). Germline V gene sequence: CDR1 LNHDA, CDR2 SQIVND (reference sequence). The V and J ends lost 3 bases and 2 bases respectively, with 9 bases between them. This CDR3 is 14 amino acids long. The CDR3: CASSIRTLTDTQYF. The CDR3 DNA sequence: TGTGCCAGTAGTATTAGGACACTCACAGATACGCAGTATTTT.

The CDR3 DNA is TGTGCCAGCAGCCGTGGGGCAGGGGGCTCCCCTGGGGCCAACGTCCTGACTTTC. Its protein product is CASSRGAGGSPGANVLTF. The chain links TRBV7-9 to TRBJ2-6; 8 nucleotides align to TRBD1. The V gene end was trimmed by 5 bases and the J gene end by 2 bases; junction bases not matched to a gene: 11. The germline CDR1 and CDR2 sequences are SEHNR and FQNEAQ (reference sequence). The CDR3 has 18 amino acids.

The chain employs TRBV9 and TRBJ2-7; no definite D call. The V gene's germline CDR1 is SGDLS and CDR2 YYNGEE. V gave up 0 bases and J gave up 12 bases, with 13 bases separating them. This CDR3 is built from 12 residues. The CDR3 nucleotides are TGTGCCAGCAGCGTAGCTGACGGTGAACTGTACTTC. It is translated as CASSVADGELYF. Variable domain in full (rest from reference TRBV9 and TRBJ2-7): DSGVTQTPKHLITATGQRVTLRCSPRSGDLSVYWYQQSLDQGLQFLIQYYNGEERAKGNILERFSAQQFPDLHSELNLSSLELGDSALYFCASSVADGELYFGPGTRLTVT.